What follows describes a single TCR beta chain. These data are taken from a study of shared clonotypes between healthy human individuals. Germline V gene sequence: CDR1 MDHEN, CDR2 SYDVKM. The V end lost 9 bases, the J end lost 2 bases, and 7 bases lay between the germline ends. The CDR3 has 12 residues. Only in-frame clones appear in the TCRdb table, and some are missing; sequencing was by immunoSEQ multiplex PCR. This repertoire shows some 2,500,000 clones, roughly 92% found once; its top ten account for more than 0.35%. The rearrangement joins TRBV28 to TRBJ2-2; D remains unclear. The receptor's source is a man between 18 and 35 years old in good health. Some clones in this sample may be carry-over from other donors' samples. The sample was naive CD4+ T cells from PBMCs. The subset here: CD45RA+ positively selected. CDR3 bases: TGTGCCAGTTACAGCAACACCGGGGAGCTGTTTTTT. It is translated as CASYSNTGELFF.